The 8 T cell receptor beta chains presented below share a single source sample, sequenced in a study of T cells of healthy individuals. TCRdb reanalysed the 5' RACE reads using MiXCR and keeps one entry per CDR3 protein. Here the sample spans about 53,000 distinct CDR3 sequences, roughly 14% being singletons. These receptors originate from a human donor in good health.

There are a few counts of this clonotype. The gene calls are TRBV10-3 and TRBJ2-3; a weak D match, TRBD1 (5 bases). V gave up 9 bases and J gave up 4 bases, with 17 bases separating them. This CDR3 comprises 14 residues. Germline loops: CDR1 ENHRY, CDR2 SYGVKD. CDR3 loop: CAIKNEYRSDTQYF. CDR3 nucleotide sequence: TGTGCCATTAAAAATGAATACAGGTCAGATACGCAGTATTTT.

This clonotype was observed many times. This chain joins TRBV19 and TRBJ1-5, with 11 bases that match TRBD1. The junction had 4 bases not matched to a gene; V was cut back by 6 bases and J by 6 bases. The CDR3 extends over 14 amino acids. Germline CDR1 is LNHDA and CDR2 is SQIVND (reference sequence). As DNA, the CDR3 is TGTGCCAGTAGGGACAGGGGGCAGAGTCAGCCCCAGCATTTT. It yields the protein CASRDRGQSQPQHF.

Ten or more counts support this clonotype. The CDR3 bases are TGTGCCAGCAGCCGCCTAGCGGGGAAAGAGACCCAGTACTTC. Its translation is CASSRLAGKETQYF. The chain links TRBV7-2 to TRBJ2-5; 9 bases fit TRBD2. This CDR3 spans 14 amino acids. Germline V gives CDR1 SGHTA, CDR2 FQGNSA. V lost 5 bases to trimming and J lost 3 bases; unmatched junction nucleotides: 4.

In this sample, this clonotype turned up a few times. V is TRBV5-1 and J is TRBJ2-6; D not certain. The CDR3 extends over 15 amino acids. Germline lookup yields CDR1 SGHRS and CDR2 YFSETQ. The V gene lost 0 bases and the J gene lost 7 bases, with 11 bases spanning the gap. CDR3 sequence reads: CASSLEANGANVLTF. The DNA for the CDR3 is TGCGCCAGCAGCTTGGAGGCTAATGGTGCCAACGTCCTGACTTTC. Using reference TRBV5-1 and TRBJ2-6 for the parts outside the CDR3, the full variable domain is KAGVTQTPRYLIKTRGQQVTLSCSPISGHRSVSWYQQTPGQGLQFLFEYFSETQRNKGNFPGRFSGRQFSNSRSEMNVSTLELGDSALYLCASSLEANGANVLTFGAGSRLTVL.

This clonotype was seen at least ten times. The rearrangement uses TRBV29-1 and TRBJ2-5; D not resolved. V was cut by 7 bases and J by 0 bases, with 9 bases left in between. Germline assignment: CDR1 SQVTM and CDR2 ANQGSEA. This CDR3 contains 12 residues. This CDR3 is CSALSYQETQYF. The CDR3 coding sequence is TGCAGCGCTTTGAGCTACCAAGAGACCCAGTACTTC. The whole variable domain, filled in from reference TRBV29-1 and TRBJ2-5, reads SAVISQKPSRDICQRGTSLTIQCQVDSQVTMMFWYRQQPGQSLTLIATANQGSEATYESGFVIDKFPISRPNLTFSTLTVSNMSPEDSSIYLCSALSYQETQYFGPGTRLLVL.

As concerns this clonotype: One base away lies a much larger clone, so this may be a sequencing read error. V usage is TRBV7-2 and J usage is TRBJ2-2; D is perhaps TRBD2 (5 bases). This CDR3 has 15 amino acids. The germline V gene encodes CDR1 SGHTA and CDR2 FQGNSA. The CDR3 sequence: CASSSSRWNTGELSF. Here the CDR3 DNA reads TGTGCCAGCAGCTCATCCCGGTGGAACACCGGGGAGCTGTCTTTT.

This clonotype was found many times. The chain combines TRBV20-1 with TRBJ2-5; 7 nucleotides line up with TRBD1. The CDR3 consists of 13 residues. V shed 5 bases, J shed 1 base, and the junction held 4 bases outside the gene matches. Germline lookup yields CDR1 DFQATT and CDR2 SNEGSKA (reference sequence). This CDR3 reads CSAGYRGQETQYF. CDR3 nucleotide sequence: TGCAGTGCTGGATACAGGGGCCAAGAGACCCAGTACTTC.

The gene calls are TRBV20-1 and TRBJ1-1; D is unclear. Germline V gene sequence: CDR1 DFQATT, CDR2 SNEGSKA (reference sequence). V lost 7 bases and J lost 1, with 4 bases in between. The CDR3 runs to 10 residues. DNA of the CDR3: TGCAGTGTCGGGAACACTGAAGCTTTCTTT. Amino acids: CSVGNTEAFF.